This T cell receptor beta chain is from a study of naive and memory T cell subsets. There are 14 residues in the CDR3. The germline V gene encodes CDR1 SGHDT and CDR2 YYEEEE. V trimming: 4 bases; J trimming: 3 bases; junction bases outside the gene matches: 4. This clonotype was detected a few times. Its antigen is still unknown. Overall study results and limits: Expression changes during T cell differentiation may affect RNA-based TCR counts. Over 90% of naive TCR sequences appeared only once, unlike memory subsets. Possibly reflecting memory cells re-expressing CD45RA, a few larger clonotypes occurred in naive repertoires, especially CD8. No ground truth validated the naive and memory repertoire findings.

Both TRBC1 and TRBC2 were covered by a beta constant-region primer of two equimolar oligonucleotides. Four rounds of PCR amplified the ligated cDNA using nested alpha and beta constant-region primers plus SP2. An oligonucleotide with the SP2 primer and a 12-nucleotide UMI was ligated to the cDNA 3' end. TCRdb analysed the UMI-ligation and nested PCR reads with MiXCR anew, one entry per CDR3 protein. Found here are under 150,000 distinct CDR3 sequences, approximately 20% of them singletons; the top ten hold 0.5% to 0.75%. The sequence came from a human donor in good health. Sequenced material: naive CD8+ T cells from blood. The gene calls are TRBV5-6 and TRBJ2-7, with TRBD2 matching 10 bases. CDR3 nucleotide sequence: TGTGCCAGCAGCCCGGGACTAGCGAACTACGAGCAGTACTTC. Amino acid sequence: CASSPGLANYEQYF.